The 30 T cell receptor beta chains below were found in one sample sequenced in a study of OX40 agonist ivuxolimab in advanced cancers. Profiled with immunoSEQ multiplex PCR; TCRdb holds only in-frame clones, not every one. The table shows approximately 56,000 clones, with 80% to 90% occurring only once. The sequencing here drew on CD4+ or CD8+ T cells sorted from blood, taken in a trial of the OX40 agonist ivuxolimab. These receptor sequences come from an adult with an advanced solid tumor such as melanoma, head and neck, liver or kidney cancer.

This sequence joins TRBV7-8 and TRBJ1-4, with 8 bases lining up with TRBD1. Per germline, CDR1 SGHVS and CDR2 FQNEAQ. The CDR3 runs 15 residues. The V and J ends lost 4 bases and 5 bases, in that order; junction bases with no gene match: 6. Here the CDR3 DNA reads TGTGCCAGCAGCTCCGGGACAGGCCAAAATGAAAAACTGTTTTTT. This sequence encodes CASSSGTGQNEKLFF.

The rearrangement joins TRBV5-1 to TRBJ2-3; the D gene is possibly TRBD2 (6 bases). The CDR3 length is 15 residues. V shed 4 bases and J shed 4 bases, with 16 bases lying between them. Germline V CDR1 and CDR2: SGHRS, YFSETQ. The CDR3: CASSEGPTGADTQYF. The CDR3 nucleotides are TGCGCCAGCAGCGAGGGACCAACGGGGGCAGATACGCAGTATTTT. The full variable domain, rest sourced from reference TRBV5-1 and TRBJ2-3, is KAGVTQTPRYLIKTRGQQVTLSCSPISGHRSVSWYQQTPGQGLQFLFEYFSETQRNKGNFPGRFSGRQFSNSRSEMNVSTLELGDSALYLCASSEGPTGADTQYFGPGTRLTVL.

This clone was recorded only once. The chain couples TRBV10-1 to TRBJ1-3; D remains unclear. Germline V gene sequence: CDR1 WNHNN, CDR2 SYGVQD (reference sequence). This CDR3 has 15 amino acids. The V end lost 5 bases, the J end lost 1 base, and 12 bases lay between the germline ends. The CDR3 DNA reads TGCGCCAGCAGTCAACATCTTTCTTCTGGAAACACCATATATTTT. This codes for CASSQHLSSGNTIYF.

The chain is built from TRBV6-6 and TRBJ2-2, with D perhaps matching TRBD1 or TRBD2 (7 bases each). The CDR3 spans 16 residues. The germline CDR1 and CDR2 sequences are MNHNY and SVGAGI (reference sequence). Trimming removed 6 bases from V and 5 bases from J, with 19 bases in between. The CDR3 DNA reads TGTGCCAGCAGCCCGAGGGAGGGGGCTTGGACCGGGGAGCTGTTTTTT. As protein: CASSPREGAWTGELFF.

This sequence joins TRBV5-1 and TRBJ2-1; D possibly corresponds to TRBD2 (6 bases). Germline V gene lookup returns CDR1 SGHRS and CDR2 YFSETQ. The CDR3 sequence is 14 residues long. The V end was cut by 0 bases, the J end by 7 bases, with 11 bases between. The CDR3 region is CASSLAGGANEQFF. CDR3 DNA sequence: TGCGCCAGCAGCTTGGCCGGCGGGGCGAATGAGCAGTTCTTC.

The J gene is TRBJ1-6, the V gene TRBV6-5, with D uncertain. CDR3 length: 11 residues. Germline V gene data show CDR1 as MNHEY and CDR2 as SVGAGI. V was cut by 6 bases and J by 10 bases, with 7 bases left in between. This CDR3 is CASRLVSPLHF. The CDR3 region has the DNA TGTGCCAGCAGGTTGGTGTCACCCCTCCACTTT.

This clone was observed a few times. The chain is built from TRBV7-9 and TRBJ2-1, with 10 bases that match TRBD2. V lost 4 bases and J lost 7; bases outside the gene matches: 10. This CDR3 has 16 amino acids. Germline V gene sequence: CDR1 SEHNR, CDR2 FQNEAQ (reference sequence). The CDR3 sequence: CASSWVAGGMRNEQFF. CDR3 nucleotides: TGTGCCAGCAGCTGGGTAGCGGGGGGTATGAGGAATGAGCAGTTCTTC.

The chain is built from TRBV18 and TRBJ2-2; D remains ambiguous. The V end lost 1 base, the J end lost 1 base, and 10 bases lay between the germline ends. This CDR3 region has 16 residues. CDR1 KGHSH and CDR2 LQKENI come from the germline V gene. In DNA form, the CDR3 reads TGTGCCAGCTCACCACTTATAGGTCAGAACACCGGGGAGCTGTTTTTT. Its protein is CASSPLIGQNTGELFF.

The rearrangement links TRBV6-6 to TRBJ1-2, with 7 bases that match TRBD1. Germline CDR1 and CDR2: MNHNY and SVGAGI (reference sequence). This CDR3 has 16 residues. The ends lost 7 bases at V and 1 base at J; junction bases unmatched: 12. CDR3 protein: CASTSWDRVLNYGYTF. Here the CDR3 DNA reads TGTGCCAGCACCTCCTGGGACAGAGTACTTAACTATGGCTACACCTTC.

CDR3 in amino acids: CASSDETSGSYEQYF. For the CDR3, the DNA is TGTGCCAGCAGTGACGAGACTAGCGGCTCCTACGAGCAGTACTTC. This chain links TRBV2 with TRBJ2-7; 9 positions agree with TRBD2. The J segment lost 0 bases and the V segment lost 3 bases, leaving 3 bases of the junction unmatched. The CDR3 has 15 amino acids. Germline CDR1 SNHLY, CDR2 FYNNEI.

V and J are TRBV5-4 and TRBJ1-4, with a possible D match to TRBD1 (5 bases). V was trimmed by 3 bases and J by 0 bases, leaving 12 bases between them. This CDR3 is built from 16 residues. Germline loops: CDR1 SGHNT, CDR2 YYREEE (reference sequence). DNA of the CDR3: TGTGCCAGCAGCTGGGGGGTGGGAGCAACTAATGAAAAACTGTTTTTT. As protein: CASSWGVGATNEKLFF.

The rearrangement uses TRBV7-9 and TRBJ2-7, with D possibly being TRBD2 (5 bases). The CDR3 spans 15 residues. Germline V gene lookup returns CDR1 SEHNR and CDR2 FQNEAQ (reference sequence). V was pared by 3 bases and J by 6 bases, with 18 bases between. CDR3 sequence reads: CASSLPTGRGSEQYF. The CDR3, as DNA: TGTGCCAGCAGCTTGCCTACGGGCCGGGGAAGCGAGCAGTACTTC. Full variable domain (missing parts from reference TRBV7-9 and TRBJ2-7): DTGVSQNPRHKITKRGQNVTFRCDPISEHNRLYWYRQTLGQGPEFLTYFQNEAQLEKSRLLSDRFSAERPKGSFSTLEIQRTEQGDSAMYLCASSLPTGRGSEQYFGPGTRLTVT.

The genes are TRBV5-1 and TRBJ1-1, with D perhaps TRBD1 (5 bases). The ends were cut back, 3 bases at V and 3 bases at J, with 12 bases in the middle. There are 14 residues in the CDR3. CDR1 is SGHRS and CDR2 is YFSETQ in the germline V gene. CDR3 sequence: CASSWDWGDTEAFF. The DNA for the CDR3 is TGCGCCAGCAGCTGGGATTGGGGGGACACTGAAGCTTTCTTT. The entire variable domain, with the rest obtained from reference TRBV5-1 and TRBJ1-1, is as follows: KAGVTQTPRYLIKTRGQQVTLSCSPISGHRSVSWYQQTPGQGLQFLFEYFSETQRNKGNFPGRFSGRQFSNSRSEMNVSTLELGDSALYLCASSWDWGDTEAFFGQGTRLTVV.

The chain joins TRBV4-1 to TRBJ2-1; weak D call: TRBD2 (6 bases). V was cut by 4 bases and J by 4 bases, with 8 bases left in between. CDR3 length: 13 amino acids. Germline CDR1 and CDR2: MGHRA and YSYEKL. The CDR3 nucleotides read TGCGCCAGCAGCCCGGGGGTTTACAATGAGCAGTTCTTC. It is translated as CASSPGVYNEQFF.

This clone appeared a single time. The chain carries TRBV6-1 and TRBJ2-1; the D gene could be TRBD1 or TRBD2 (7 bases each). The CDR3 covers 15 residues. Germline CDR1 is MNHNS and CDR2 is SASEGT. The germline V and J ends were trimmed by 2 bases and 13 bases, with 21 bases remaining between them. This CDR3 reads CASSELGGLSSGQFF. The CDR3 coding sequence is TGTGCCAGCAGTGAATTAGGGGGCTTGTCTAGCGGACAGTTCTTC.

This CDR3 is CASSLKGLAGDFYEQYF. The CDR3 nucleotides read TGTGCCAGCTCTCTAAAAGGACTAGCGGGGGATTTCTACGAGCAGTACTTC. V and J are TRBV18 and TRBJ2-7; 13 nucleotides line up with TRBD2. Looked up from germline, CDR1 is KGHSH and CDR2 is LQKENI. V lost 6 bases to trimming and J lost 3 bases; unmatched junction nucleotides: 11. CDR3 length equals 17 residues.

This chain joins TRBV14 and TRBJ2-3; D unclear. CDR3 size: 13 residues. In germline, CDR1 is SGHDN, CDR2 FVKESK. Trimming stripped 7 bases from V and 4 bases from J, with 12 bases between. CDR3 region: CASTRFLSDTQYF. DNA for the CDR3: TGTGCCAGCACCCGGTTTCTATCAGATACGCAGTATTTT.

The rearrangement links TRBV4-1 to TRBJ1-5; D may be TRBD1 (6 bases). V was trimmed by 0 bases and J by 4 bases, leaving 10 bases between them. Germline V gene lookup returns CDR1 MGHRA and CDR2 YSYEKL. CDR3 length: 15 amino acids. The CDR3 sequence is CASSQDRGRNQPQHF. The DNA for the CDR3 is TGCGCCAGCAGCCAAGACAGGGGTCGGAATCAGCCCCAGCATTTT.

This sequence joins TRBV9 and TRBJ2-5, with 12 nucleotides matching TRBD2. Germline CDR1 reads SGDLS; CDR2 reads YYNGEE. V was pared by 2 bases and J by 4 bases, with 6 bases of the junction left unmatched. CDR3 length: 16 amino acids. The CDR3 DNA reads as TGTGCCAGCAGCGTTGGGCTAGCGGGGGGGACAGAGACCCAGTACTTC. Its protein product is CASSVGLAGGTETQYF. Supplemented by reference TRBV9 and TRBJ2-5, the full variable domain reads DSGVTQTPKHLITATGQRVTLRCSPRSGDLSVYWYQQSLDQGLQFLIQYYNGEERAKGNILERFSAQQFPDLHSELNLSSLELGDSALYFCASSVGLAGGTETQYFGPGTRLLVL.

The chain carries TRBV14 and TRBJ1-1; the D gene is possibly TRBD1 (5 bases). The CDR3 contains 13 residues. Germline values: CDR1 SGHDN, CDR2 FVKESK. V lost 0 bases to trimming and J lost 4 bases, with 6 bases between them. The CDR3 coding sequence is TGTGCCAGCAGCCAAGACAGGGTCACTGAAGCTTTCTTT. Its protein is CASSQDRVTEAFF.

This clone was found a few times. This sequence joins TRBV5-8 and TRBJ2-2; 7 positions match TRBD1. The CDR3 runs to 15 residues. Germline CDR1 SGHTS, CDR2 YDEGEE. J gave up 6 bases and V 5 bases, and 10 bases lay outside the gene matches. CDR3 residues: CASRRETGDAGELFF. The CDR3 nucleotides are TGTGCCAGCAGGCGAGAAACAGGGGACGCCGGGGAGCTGTTTTTT.

The V gene is TRBV25-1, the J gene TRBJ2-3; 8 nucleotides agree with TRBD2. The CDR3 is 15 amino acids. Germline lookup yields CDR1 MGHDK and CDR2 SYGVNS. With V trimmed by 4 bases and J by 5 bases, 8 bases remained unmatched. DNA for the CDR3: TGTGCCAGCAGTGGCGGGGGGCCCCTACAAGATACGCAGTATTTT. It specifies CASSGGGPLQDTQYF.

J is TRBJ2-2 and V is TRBV7-8; D not certain. CDR3 length: 15 residues. V was pared by 5 bases and J by 6 bases, with 16 bases between. Looked up from germline, CDR1 is SGHVS and CDR2 is FQNEAQ. The CDR3 bases are TGTGCCAGCAGCCCAACGGCCCTACGTCCCGGGGAGCTGTTTTTT. This sequence encodes CASSPTALRPGELFF. The entire variable domain, with the rest obtained from reference TRBV7-8 and TRBJ2-2, is as follows: GAGVSQSPRYKVAKRGQDVALRCDPISGHVSLFWYQQALGQGPEFLTYFQNEAQLDKSGLPSDRFFAERPEGSVSTLKIQRTQQEDSAVYLCASSPTALRPGELFFGEGSRLTVL.

This chain uses TRBV7-3 with TRBJ2-7; 7 bases line up with TRBD2. Per germline, CDR1 SGHTA and CDR2 FQGTGA. The junction had 9 bases not matched to a gene; V was cut back by 1 base and J by 3 bases. The CDR3 consists of 16 residues. The CDR3 region is CASSLSLGSGYYEQYF. The CDR3 DNA follows: TGTGCCAGCAGCTTAAGCTTAGGTAGCGGGTACTACGAGCAGTACTTC.

The V call is TRBV29-1, the J call TRBJ1-1; D gene uncertain. Germline CDR1 SQVTM, CDR2 ANQGSEA. Trimming left V 7 bases short and J 3 bases short, with 15 bases between. The length of the CDR3 is 13 residues. The DNA of the CDR3 is TGCAGCGCGCAATCATCAGGTGACACTGAAGCTTTCTTT. It specifies CSAQSSGDTEAFF.

The chain uses TRBV15 and TRBJ1-1, with D uncertain. The CDR3 is 15 amino acids. The germline V and J ends were trimmed by 0 bases and 1 base, with 9 bases remaining between them. Per the germline V gene, CDR1 is LNHNV and CDR2 is YYDKDF (reference sequence). Here the CDR3 reads CATSRDSRKNTEAFF. The CDR3 coding sequence is TGTGCCACCAGCAGAGACAGCAGAAAGAACACTGAAGCTTTCTTT.

The gene calls are TRBV4-1 and TRBJ2-1; D unresolved. Germline CDR1 is MGHRA and CDR2 is YSYEKL. The CDR3 sequence is 16 residues long. Between the trimmed V and J ends, which lost 0 bases and 2 bases, there was a span of 11 bases. The CDR3 protein is CASSQDHAFPYNEQFF. For the CDR3, the DNA is TGCGCCAGCAGCCAAGATCACGCTTTCCCCTACAATGAGCAGTTCTTC.

This clone was observed a handful of times. The chain has TRBV9 and TRBJ1-1; D uncertain. The CDR3 length is 15 residues. Trimming removed 0 bases at V and 6 bases at J, with 15 bases between. Germline V gives CDR1 SGDLS, CDR2 YYNGEE. Here the CDR3 DNA reads TGTGCCAGCAGCGTAGGGGCAGATATAAACGCTGAAGCTTTCTTT. The encoded protein is CASSVGADINAEAFF.

CDR3 in DNA: TGCGCCAGCAGCCAAGATAGGGGGCAAGCTACGAAGCAGTACTTC. This gives the protein CASSQDRGQATKQYF. This sequence joins TRBV4-1 and TRBJ2-7; 7 bases fit TRBD1. CDR3 length: 15 residues. Losses at the gene ends were 0 bases for V and 8 bases for J; bases not matched to a gene: 10. Germline V lookup: CDR1 MGHRA, CDR2 YSYEKL.

The chain employs TRBV6-5 and TRBJ1-5, with D unresolved. Germline loops: CDR1 MNHEY, CDR2 SVGAGI. This CDR3 comprises 15 residues. V lost 9 bases, J lost 1 base, and 16 bases lay in between. Written as DNA, the CDR3 is TGTGCCAGTGCCCCTCTGGACGCGAGCAATCAGCCCCAGCATTTT. Translating it yields CASAPLDASNQPQHF.